The sample holds a few counts of the clone carrying this TCR beta chain. TCRdb redid the calling of the RACE reads with MiXCR, one entry per CDR3 protein. The table records more than 85,000 distinct CDR3 sequences, 30% to 35% of them present only once. These data come from a study of human T cells and chemical hapten exposure. CDR3 size: 15 residues. After removal of 10 bases from V and 5 bases from J, the junction contained 14 bases not matched to a gene. Germline assignment: CDR1 MDHEN and CDR2 SYDVKM. Described time point: patch test 3, about 24 weeks after DPC sensitization. Stated treatment: therapeutic diphenylcyclopropenone sensitization with weekly scalp DPC.

This TCR derives from a man aged 35 to 55 with alopecia areata. Some clones in this sample may be carry-over from other donors' samples. The sequencing used whole blood, collected in connection with sensitization to the hapten diphenylcyclopropenone (DPC). The chain combines TRBV28 with TRBJ2-3, with 8 bases that match TRBD2. CDR3 loop: CANSDRRLAGDTQYF. CDR3 DNA sequence: TGTGCCAACTCGGACAGACGGCTAGCGGGAGATACGCAGTATTTT.